This T cell receptor (beta chain) came from a study of beta chain features in type 1 diabetes. Study results and caveats: Shorter TCRB CDR3s, moderately but significantly so, marked every one of the four CD4+ subsets in Type 1 diabetes patients.

As to this clone: Antigen unknown.

The V gene's germline CDR1 is SGHRS and CDR2 YFSETQ. This CDR3 region has 14 residues. J lost 3 bases, V lost 4 bases, and 5 bases had no gene match. What was sequenced were expressed TCRB transcripts, since all of the isolated RNA had been reverse transcribed. The protocol was immunoSEQ multiplex PCR, while the TCRdb copy is restricted to in-frame clones and leaves out a portion. The sample consists of roughly 14,000 clones, roughly 60% of them appearing once. This TCR came from a young woman with type 1 diabetes. The chain links TRBV5-1 to TRBJ1-2; 8 bases line up with TRBD1. Sequenced input: stem cell memory CD4+ T cells from blood. The CDR3 loop reads CASSPQGQDYGYTF. The CDR3 DNA is TGCGCCAGCAGCCCCCAGGGACAGGACTATGGCTACACCTTC.